The clone carrying this T cell receptor beta chain was observed a few times. Antigen: not known. The CDR3 spans 14 residues. CDR1 and CDR2 from the germline V gene are SGHDT and YYEEEE. V lost 1 base and J 0 bases, leaving 8 bases between the germline ends. This specimen comes from a study of beta chain features in type 1 diabetes. Sequenced material consisted of expressed TCRB transcripts (all of the isolated RNA was reverse transcribed). The repertoire was sequenced with immunoSEQ multiplex PCR; TCRdb's copy has only in-frame clones and lacks some. Of more than 300,000 clones in the sample, over 9.5% were seen once. The single heparinised draw taken from each donor contained about 110 mL of blood on average. By way of CD45RO/CCR7/CD25/CD127/CD95/CD27, the CD4+ regulatory, stem cell-like memory, central memory and naive cells were sorted. Study-wide findings and caveats: A potential influence of HLA type upon TCRB rearrangement remained unresolved herein. PCR, the amplification step, might favor shorter templates, equally in patients and controls. Across all four CD4+ subsets, people with type 1 diabetes showed modestly shorter TCRB CDR3s.

Source material: naive CD4+ T cells from blood. The receptor was derived from a woman between 18 and 30 years old with type 1 diabetes. J is TRBJ2-7 and V is TRBV5-6; D may be TRBD1 (6 bases). The CDR3 protein is CASSLTGYSYEQYF. CDR3 coding DNA: TGTGCCAGCAGCTTGACAGGGTACTCCTACGAGCAGTACTTC.